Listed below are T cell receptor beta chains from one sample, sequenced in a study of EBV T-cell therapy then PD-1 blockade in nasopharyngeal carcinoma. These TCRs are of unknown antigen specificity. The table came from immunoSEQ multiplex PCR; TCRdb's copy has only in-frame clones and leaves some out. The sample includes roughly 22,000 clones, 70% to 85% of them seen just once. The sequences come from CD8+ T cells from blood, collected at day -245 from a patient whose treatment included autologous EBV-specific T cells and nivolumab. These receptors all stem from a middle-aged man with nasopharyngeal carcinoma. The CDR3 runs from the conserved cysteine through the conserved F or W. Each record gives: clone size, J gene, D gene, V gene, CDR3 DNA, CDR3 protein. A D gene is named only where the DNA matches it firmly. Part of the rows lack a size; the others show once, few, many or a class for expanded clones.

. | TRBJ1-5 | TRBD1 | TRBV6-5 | TGTGCCAGCAGCTCCGGACAGGGCCATCAGCCCCAGCATTTT | CASSSGQGHQPQHF
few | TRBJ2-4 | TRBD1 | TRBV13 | TGTGCCAGCAGCGGGCCGGACAGGTTAGCCAAAAACATTCAGTACTTC | CASSGPDRLAKNIQYF
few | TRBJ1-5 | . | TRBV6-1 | TGTGCCAGCAGTGAAGGTATAGAAAACAATCAGCCCCAGCATTTT | CASSEGIENNQPQHF
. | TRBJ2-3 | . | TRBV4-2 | TGTGCCAGCAGCCAAGAGTTAGGCAGAAGCACAGATACGCAGTATTTT | CASSQELGRSTDTQYF
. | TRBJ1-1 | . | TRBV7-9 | TGTGCCAGCAGCTACCGGGGGGTATGGACTGAAGCTTTCTTT | CASSYRGVWTEAFF
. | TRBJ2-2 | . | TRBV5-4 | TGTGCCAGCAGCTTGGGGGGGGCCGGGGAGCTGTTTTTT | CASSLGGAGELFF
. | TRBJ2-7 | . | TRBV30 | TGTGCCTGGAGTAAATCCTACGAGCAGTACTTC | CAWSKSYEQYF
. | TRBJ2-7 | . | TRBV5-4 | TGTGCCAGCAGTTATGGACAGACCTACGAGCAGTACTTC | CASSYGQTYEQYF
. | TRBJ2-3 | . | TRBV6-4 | TGTGCCAGCAGCCCCGGACTCGAGGCAGATACGCAGTATTTT | CASSPGLEADTQYF
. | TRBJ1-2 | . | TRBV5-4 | TGTGCCAGCAGCTATAAGGACGGTTACTATGGCTACACCTTC | CASSYKDGYYGYTF
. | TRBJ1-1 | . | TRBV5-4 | TGTGCTTCGACAGCCCTGAACACTGAAGCTTTCTTT | CASTALNTEAFF
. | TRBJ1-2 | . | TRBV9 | TGTGCCAGCAGCGTAGACACAGGCTATGGCTACACCTTC | CASSVDTGYGYTF
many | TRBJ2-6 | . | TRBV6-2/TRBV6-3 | TGTGCCAGCAGTTCCGCGGACGGGTCTGGGGCCAACGTCCTGACTTTC | CASSSADGSGANVLTF
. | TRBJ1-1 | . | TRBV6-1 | TGTGCCAGCACCTTGGATGTGAGAACTGAAGCTTTCTTT | CASTLDVRTEAFF
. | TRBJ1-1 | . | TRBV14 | TGTGCCAGCCGTCGGGTCGGGGGCGTTGAAGCTTTCTTT | CASRRVGGVEAFF
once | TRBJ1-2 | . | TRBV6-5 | TGTGCCAGCAGTTACTCATCCGGGGGCTACACCTTC | CASSYSSGGYTF
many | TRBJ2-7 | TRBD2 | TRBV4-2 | TGTGCCAGCAGCCAAGACCTTAGCGGGGGGGCCGACGAGCAGTACTTC | CASSQDLSGGADEQYF
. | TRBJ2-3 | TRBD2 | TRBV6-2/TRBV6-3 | TGTGCCAGCAGTGCGGGGGGCCACACAGATACGCAGTATTTT | CASSAGGHTDTQYF
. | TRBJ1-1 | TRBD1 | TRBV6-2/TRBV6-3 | TGTGCCAGCAGTTTACCCGCAGGGGGCTTCACTGAAGCTTTCTTT | CASSLPAGGFTEAFF
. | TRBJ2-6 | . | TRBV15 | TGTGCCACCAGCCCCGAACCAGGACGGAGCTCTGGGGCCAACGTCCTGACTTTC | CATSPEPGRSSGANVLTF
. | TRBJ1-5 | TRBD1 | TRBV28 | TGTGCCAGCAGTTTTCTACAGGGGAATCAGCCCCAGCATTTT | CASSFLQGNQPQHF
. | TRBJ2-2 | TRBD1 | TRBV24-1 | TGTGCCACCAGCCCACAGGGGGTCGACACCGGGGAGCTGTTTTTT | CATSPQGVDTGELFF
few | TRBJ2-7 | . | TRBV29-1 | TGCAGCGTTGTTCAGGGCCCCTTCTACGAGCAGTACTTC | CSVVQGPFYEQYF
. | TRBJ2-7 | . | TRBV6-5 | TGTGCCGGAGGACAATGGCACACCTACGAGCAGTACTTC | CAGGQWHTYEQYF
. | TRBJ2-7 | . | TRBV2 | TGTGCCAGCAGTGATCCGGGGCGAGGCTACGAGCAGTACTTC | CASSDPGRGYEQYF
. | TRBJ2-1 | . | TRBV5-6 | TGTGCCAGCAGCCAAGACACCGGACTCTGGGACGATGAGCAGTTCTTC | CASSQDTGLWDDEQFF
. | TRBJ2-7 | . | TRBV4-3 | TGCGCCAGCAGCCAAGATTCGGGGGTCTACGAGCGGTACTTC | CASSQDSGVYERYF
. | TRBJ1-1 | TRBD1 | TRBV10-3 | TGTGCCACACTAGGGGGCCGCACTGAAGCTTTCTTT | CATLGGRTEAFF
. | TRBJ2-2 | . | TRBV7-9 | TGTGCCAGCATCCCCGGGACCGGGGAGCTGTTTTTT | CASIPGTGELFF
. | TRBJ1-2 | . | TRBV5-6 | TGTGCCAGCAGCTGGGACGGTACTTATGGCTACACCTTC | CASSWDGTYGYTF
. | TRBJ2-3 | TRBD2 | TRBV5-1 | TGCGCCAGCAGCCAAAAGTCCCCTAGCGGGGGGCCTGGAGATACGCAGTATTTT | CASSQKSPSGGPGDTQYF
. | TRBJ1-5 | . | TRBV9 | TGTGCCAGCAGCGTAGGTCAGGGGTCTCAGCCCCAGCATTTT | CASSVGQGSQPQHF
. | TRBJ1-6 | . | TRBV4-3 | TGCGCCAGCAGCCAAGATATCGCAAGGGGGATAGCACCCCTCCACTTT | CASSQDIARGIAPLHF
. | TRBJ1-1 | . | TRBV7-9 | TGTGCCAGCAGCTTACTGTGGGGTACTGAAGCTTTCTTT | CASSLLWGTEAFF
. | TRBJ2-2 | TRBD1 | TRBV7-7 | TGTGCCAGCAGCCCGGGGACAGGGGGAACCGGGGAGCTGTTTTTT | CASSPGTGGTGELFF
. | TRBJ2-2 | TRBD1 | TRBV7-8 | TGTGCTATCATCCTGTGGACAGGGGTTAACACCGGGGAGCTGTTTTTT | CAIILWTGVNTGELFF
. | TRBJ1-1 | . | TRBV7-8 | TGTGCCAGCACCCACCACGAGACGGGGAACACTGAAGCTTTCTTT | CASTHHETGNTEAFF
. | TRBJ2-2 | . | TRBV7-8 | TGTGCCAGCAACCCTACGGCAGCCACCGGGGAGCTGTTTTTT | CASNPTAATGELFF
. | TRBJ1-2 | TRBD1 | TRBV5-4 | TGTGCCAGCAGCTTCTGGGACAGCGAATTAGAAAACTATGGCTACACCTTC | CASSFWDSELENYGYTF
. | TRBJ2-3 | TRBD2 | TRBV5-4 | TGTGCCAGCAGGTTTGCGGGGGGCACAGATACGCAGTATTTT | CASRFAGGTDTQYF
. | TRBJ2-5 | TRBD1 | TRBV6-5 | TGTGCCAGCAGTTATTTCCGGGACAGAGGCCAAGAGACCCAGTACTTC | CASSYFRDRGQETQYF
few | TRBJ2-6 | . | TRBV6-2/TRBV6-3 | TGTGCCAGCAGTTACACTAGCTCTGGGGCCAACGTCCTGACTTTC | CASSYTSSGANVLTF
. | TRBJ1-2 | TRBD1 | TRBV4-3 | TGCGCCAGCAGCCGCCCCGGACAGGGGAATGGCTACACCTTC | CASSRPGQGNGYTF
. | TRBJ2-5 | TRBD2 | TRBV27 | TGTGCCAGCAGGGTAGCGGGGGGCGGGCGAAAGACCCAGTACTTC | CASRVAGGGRKTQYF
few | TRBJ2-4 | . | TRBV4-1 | TGCGCCAGCAGCCAAGAGGCGGCTGAGAACATTCAGTACTTC | CASSQEAAENIQYF
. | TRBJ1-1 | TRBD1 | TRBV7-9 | TGTGCCAGCAGCTCCGGGACAGGGGGCTCCAACACTGAAGCTTTCTTT | CASSSGTGGSNTEAFF
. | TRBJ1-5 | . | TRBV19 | TGTGCCAGTAGTATCTTTACCCGGGGGGACCAGCCCCAGCATTTT | CASSIFTRGDQPQHF
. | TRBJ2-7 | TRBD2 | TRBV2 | TGTGTCACCGGGGGGAGCGGGTGGCCCTACGAGCAGTACTTC | CVTGGSGWPYEQYF
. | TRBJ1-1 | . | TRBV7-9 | TGTGCCAGCAGCTTCCATCTGGTGCGCATGAACACTGAAGCTTTCTTT | CASSFHLVRMNTEAFF
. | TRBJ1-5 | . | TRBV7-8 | TGTGCCAGCAGCTTAATCGGAAGGGTTGGATCACTGAGGATCAAGCCCCAGCATTTT | CASSLIGRVGSLRIKPQHF
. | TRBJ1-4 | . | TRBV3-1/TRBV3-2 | TGTGCCAGCAGCCAAGATCCAGAGGACGGAAGATTAGAAAAACTGTTTTTT | CASSQDPEDGRLEKLFF